This TCR beta chain was found in a study of neoadjuvant anti-PD-1 for oral cavity cancer. Study-wide context: Around day 43, patients without progression received a fourth nivolumab dose before surgery.

The time point: after neoadjuvant nivolumab, at surgical resection. Six replicates per PBMC sample, mostly from 480 ng of genomic DNA. The protocol was immunoSEQ multiplex PCR, while the TCRdb copy is restricted to in-frame clones and leaves out a portion. The sample carries some 14,000 clones, 60% to 75% recorded once. In germline, CDR1 is SGHDT, CDR2 YYEEEE. This CDR3 region has 18 residues. Deletions cut 1 base from V and 1 base from J, with 18 bases between. The chain employs TRBV5-6 and TRBJ1-3; perhaps TRBD1 as D (6 bases). This specimen consisted of PBMCs, obtained after nivolumab (anti-PD-1) treatment. The sequence was obtained from a person aged 40-85 years with oral cavity squamous cell carcinoma. DNA for the CDR3: TGTGCCAGCAGCTTGACGACAGGTCGCGGGGAGTCTGGAAACACCATATATTTT. As protein: CASSLTTGRGESGNTIYF.